This TCR beta chain was identified during a study of OX40 agonist ivuxolimab in advanced cancers. The overall study: Ivuxolimab, an agonistic anti-OX40 (CD134) antibody, was given to patients. Eligibility admitted prior anti-PD-1, anti-PD-L1 or anti-CTLA-4 therapy; about 40% had some. Study outcomes and limitations: Relative to CD4+ cells, CD8+ T cells on average had more expanded clones.

Here immunoSEQ multiplex PCR was the method, and the copy in TCRdb shows in-frame clones only, minus some. The profile shows around 70,000 clones, 85% to 90% of them singletons. Patients were ruled out by autoimmune disease history or systemic immunosuppression. Of note for this clone: Its antigen is unidentified.

Germline V CDR1 and CDR2: LNHNV, YYDKDF (reference sequence). With V trimmed by 2 bases and J by 4 bases, 5 bases remained unmatched. CDR3 length: 17 amino acids. This TCR was recovered from an adult with an advanced solid tumor such as melanoma, head and neck, liver or kidney cancer. This rearrangement joins TRBV15 to TRBJ2-2; 12 nucleotides line up with TRBD2. The sample in question was CD4+ or CD8+ T cells sorted from blood, obtained in a trial of the OX40 agonist ivuxolimab. For the CDR3, the DNA is TGTGCCACCAGCAGACCAATGGGACTAGCGGGCACCGGGGAGCTGTTTTTT. As protein: CATSRPMGLAGTGELFF.